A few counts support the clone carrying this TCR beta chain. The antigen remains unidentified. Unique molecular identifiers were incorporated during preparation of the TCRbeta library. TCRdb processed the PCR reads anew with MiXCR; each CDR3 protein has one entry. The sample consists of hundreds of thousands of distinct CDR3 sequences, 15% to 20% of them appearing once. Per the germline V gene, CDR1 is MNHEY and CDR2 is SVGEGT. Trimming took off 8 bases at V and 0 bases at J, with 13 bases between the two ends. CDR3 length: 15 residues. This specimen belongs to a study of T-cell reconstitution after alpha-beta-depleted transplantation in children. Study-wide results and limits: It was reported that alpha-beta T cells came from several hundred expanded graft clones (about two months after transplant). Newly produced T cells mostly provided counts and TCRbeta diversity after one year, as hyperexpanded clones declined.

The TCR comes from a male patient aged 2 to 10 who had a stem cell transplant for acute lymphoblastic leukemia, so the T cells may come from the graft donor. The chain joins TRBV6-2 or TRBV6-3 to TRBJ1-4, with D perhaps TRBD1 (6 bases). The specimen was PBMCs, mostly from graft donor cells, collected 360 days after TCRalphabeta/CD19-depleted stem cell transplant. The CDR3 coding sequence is TGTGCCAGCCAGGAACAGGGATCAACTAATGAAAAACTGTTTTTT. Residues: CASQEQGSTNEKLFF.